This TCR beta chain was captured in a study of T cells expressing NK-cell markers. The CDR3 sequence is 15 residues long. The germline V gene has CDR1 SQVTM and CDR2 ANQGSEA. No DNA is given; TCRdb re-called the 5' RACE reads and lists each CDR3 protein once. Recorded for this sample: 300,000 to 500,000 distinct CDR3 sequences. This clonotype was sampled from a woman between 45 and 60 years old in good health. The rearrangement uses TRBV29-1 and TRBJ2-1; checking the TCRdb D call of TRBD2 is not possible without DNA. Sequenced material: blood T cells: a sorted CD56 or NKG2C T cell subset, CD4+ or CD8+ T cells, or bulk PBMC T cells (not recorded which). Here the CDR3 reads CSVEDLRGSWDEQFF.